The 6 T cell receptor beta chains in this list originate from one sample, sequenced in a study of cytomegalovirus exposure and HLA in healthy donors. Sequenced by immunoSEQ multiplex PCR; TCRdb stores in-frame clones only, minus some. The table has approximately 110,000 clones, 88% seen once. Material for sequencing was PBMCs. The receptors come from a woman aged 18-30 years in good health and CMV-seronegative.

The CDR3 DNA follows: TGTGCCTGGAGTCGAGGAGGGGGCAATCAGCCCCAGCATTTT. Encoded protein: CAWSRGGGNQPQHF. The V gene is TRBV30, the J gene TRBJ1-5, with D possibly TRBD1 on 5 matching bases. Germline V gives CDR1 GTSNPN, CDR2 SVGIG (reference sequence). V shed 2 bases and J shed 2 bases, with 10 bases lying between them. This CDR3 spans 14 amino acids.

This chain connects TRBV6-5 to TRBJ1-1; tentatively, D is TRBD1 (6 bases). The V gene's germline CDR1 is MNHEY and CDR2 SVGAGI. Trimming left V 8 bases short and J 6 bases short, with 19 bases between. The CDR3 is 14 residues long. The CDR3 loop reads CASGTQGLRAEAFF. The CDR3 DNA follows: TGTGCCAGCGGAACACAGGGCCTGAGGGCTGAAGCTTTCTTT.

The rearrangement uses TRBV10-3 and TRBJ2-7; 12 positions match TRBD2. Per the germline V gene, CDR1 is ENHRY and CDR2 is SYGVKD. Unmatched junction bases numbered 8, after V lost 8 bases and J lost 6 bases. CDR3 length: 14 amino acids. The CDR3 loop is CAIASGRGSGEQYF. CDR3 DNA sequence: TGTGCCATCGCTAGCGGGAGGGGTTCCGGCGAGCAGTACTTC.

This sequence joins TRBV29-1 and TRBJ2-1, with TRBD2 matching 9 bases. The germline CDR1 and CDR2 sequences are SQVTM and ANQGSEA. The CDR3 runs 12 residues. With V trimmed by 6 bases and J by 8 bases, 5 bases remained unmatched. The DNA for the CDR3 is TGCAGCGTATTGGGACTAGCCTATGAGCAGTTCTTC. Its translation is CSVLGLAYEQFF.

This chain joins TRBV7-6 and TRBJ2-7; 8 nucleotides agree with TRBD2. The CDR3 is 16 residues long. V was clipped by 0 bases and J by 2 bases; unmatched bases: 6. Germline V gene sequence: CDR1 SGHVS, CDR2 FNYEAQ. The CDR3: CASSLALLAGAYEQYF. The CDR3 nucleotides are TGTGCCAGCAGCTTAGCGCTCCTAGCGGGCGCCTACGAGCAGTACTTC.

This chain links TRBV19 with TRBJ1-2; TRBD1 might be the D (6 bases). Germline V lookup: CDR1 LNHDA, CDR2 SQIVND (reference sequence). V lost 10 bases and J 1 base, leaving 19 bases between the germline ends. The CDR3 covers 15 residues. CDR3 loop: CATRGGRGSNYGYTF. CDR3 nucleotides: TGTGCCACGCGAGGGGGACGGGGCAGTAACTATGGCTACACCTTC.